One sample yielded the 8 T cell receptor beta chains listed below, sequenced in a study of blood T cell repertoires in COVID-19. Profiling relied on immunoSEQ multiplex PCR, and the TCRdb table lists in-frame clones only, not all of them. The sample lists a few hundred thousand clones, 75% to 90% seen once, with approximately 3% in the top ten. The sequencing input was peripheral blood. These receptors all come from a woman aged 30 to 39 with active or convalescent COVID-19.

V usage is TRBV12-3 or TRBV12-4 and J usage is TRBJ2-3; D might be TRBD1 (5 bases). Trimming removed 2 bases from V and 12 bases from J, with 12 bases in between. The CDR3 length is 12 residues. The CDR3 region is CASSLPTVIQYF. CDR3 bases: TGTGCCAGCAGTTTACCGACAGTAATCCAGTATTTT.

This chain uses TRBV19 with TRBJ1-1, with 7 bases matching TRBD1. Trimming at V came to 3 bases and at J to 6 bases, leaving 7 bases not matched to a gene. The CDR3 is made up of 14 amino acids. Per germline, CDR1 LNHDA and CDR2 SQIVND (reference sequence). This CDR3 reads CASSIGGGSAEAFF. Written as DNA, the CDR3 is TGTGCCAGTAGTATCGGAGGGGGCAGCGCTGAAGCTTTCTTT.

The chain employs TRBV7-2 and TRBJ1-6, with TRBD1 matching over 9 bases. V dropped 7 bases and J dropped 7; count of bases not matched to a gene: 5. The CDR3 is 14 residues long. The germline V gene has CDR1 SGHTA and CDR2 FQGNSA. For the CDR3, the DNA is TGTGCCAGCAAACAGGGGGCGACGAATTCACCCCTCCACTTT. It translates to CASKQGATNSPLHF.

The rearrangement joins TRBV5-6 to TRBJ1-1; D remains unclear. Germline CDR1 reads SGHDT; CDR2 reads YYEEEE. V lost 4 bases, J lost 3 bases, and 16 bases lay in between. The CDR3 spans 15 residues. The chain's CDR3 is CASSAGSNWDTEAFF. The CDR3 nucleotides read TGTGCCAGCAGCGCGGGATCAAATTGGGACACTGAAGCTTTCTTT.

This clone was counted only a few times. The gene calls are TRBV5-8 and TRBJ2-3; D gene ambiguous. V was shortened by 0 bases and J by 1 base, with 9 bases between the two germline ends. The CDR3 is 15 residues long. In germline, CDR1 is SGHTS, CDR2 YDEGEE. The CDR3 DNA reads TGTGCCAGCAGCTTGGAGAGACGGGGCACAGATACGCAGTATTTT. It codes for CASSLERRGTDTQYF. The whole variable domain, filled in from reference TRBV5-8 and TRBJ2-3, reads EAGVTQSPTHLIKTRGQQATLRCSPISGHTSVYWYQQALGLGLQFLLWYDEGEERNRGNFPPRFSGRQFPNYSSELNVNALELEDSALYLCASSLERRGTDTQYFGPGTRLTVL.

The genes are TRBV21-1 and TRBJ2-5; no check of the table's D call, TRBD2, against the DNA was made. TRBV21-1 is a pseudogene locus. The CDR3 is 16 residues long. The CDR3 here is CASSFHLGGGAETQYF. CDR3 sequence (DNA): TGTGCCAGCAGCTTCCACCTGGGGGGGGGCGCGGAGACCCAGTACTTC.

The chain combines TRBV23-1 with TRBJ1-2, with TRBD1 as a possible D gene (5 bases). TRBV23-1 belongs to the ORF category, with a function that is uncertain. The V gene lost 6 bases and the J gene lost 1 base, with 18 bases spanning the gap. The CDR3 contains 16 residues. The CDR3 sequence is CASSHKGCRGNYGYTF. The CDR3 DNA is TGCGCCAGCAGCCACAAGGGGTGTAGGGGTAACTATGGCTACACCTTC.

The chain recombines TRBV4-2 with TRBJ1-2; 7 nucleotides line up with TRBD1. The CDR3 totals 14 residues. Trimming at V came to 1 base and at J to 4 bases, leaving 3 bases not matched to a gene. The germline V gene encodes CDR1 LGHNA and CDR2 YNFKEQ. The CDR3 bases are TGTGCCAGCAGCCAAGTCAAGGGGGCCTATGGCTACACCTTC. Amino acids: CASSQVKGAYGYTF.